The entry that follows covers one T cell receptor (beta chain) sequence. Its antigen is unidentified. This table comes from immunoSEQ multiplex PCR, and its TCRdb copy is limited to in-frame clones, with some not included. This table has under 50,000 clones, around 85% appearing once. This specimen comes from a study of OX40 agonist ivuxolimab in advanced cancers. About the study: Patients got intravenous ivuxolimab at 0.01 to 10 mg/kg every 2 weeks. Three patients got partial responses; one had hepatocellular carcinoma and two had cutaneous melanoma.

Germline V gene lookup returns CDR1 SGHRS and CDR2 YFSETQ. Trimming stripped 4 bases from V and 6 bases from J, with 16 bases between. The CDR3 sequence is 14 residues long. The study's findings and limits: More expanded clones were seen, on average, in CD8+ T cells than in CD4+.

The rearrangement uses TRBV5-1 and TRBJ1-1; D unclear. Specimen: CD4+ or CD8+ T cells sorted from blood, collected in a trial of the OX40 agonist ivuxolimab. The clonotype originates from an adult with an advanced solid tumor such as melanoma, head and neck, liver or kidney cancer. CDR3 sequence (DNA): TGCGCCAGCAGCCCCGGTTCCGTCAGAGCTGAAGCTTTCTTT. Protein: CASSPGSVRAEAFF.